The 20 T cell receptor beta chains below were found in one sample sequenced in a study of response to subunit inactivated influenza vaccine. TCRdb fed the RT-PCR reads into MiXCR, producing one record per CDR3 protein. This table has 450,000 to 600,000 distinct CDR3 sequences, 16% appearing once. Sequencing used CD4+ T cells sorted from PBMCs, obtained around 25 months after vaccination. These receptors originate from a man between 50 and 75 years old who received an inactivated influenza vaccine.

This clonotype has more than one count but fewer than ten. The chain combines TRBV20-1 with TRBJ1-4, with TRBD1 identical over 7 bases. CDR3 length equals 15 residues. The J segment lost 3 bases and the V segment lost 0 bases, leaving 4 bases of the junction unmatched. The germline CDR1 and CDR2 sequences are DFQATT and SNEGSKA (reference sequence). This chain's CDR3 is CSARDFGTANEKLFF. In DNA form, the CDR3 reads TGCAGTGCTAGAGATTTTGGGACAGCTAATGAAAAACTGTTTTTT.

The chain couples TRBV20-1 to TRBJ1-4; D is unclear. This CDR3 is built from 12 residues. V lost 2 bases and J lost 7, with 8 bases in between. Per germline, CDR1 DFQATT and CDR2 SNEGSKA (reference sequence). In DNA form, the CDR3 reads TGCAGTGCTAGATCCCCGGGTGAAAAACTGTTTTTT. Residues: CSARSPGEKLFF.

This clonotype has more than one count but fewer than ten. The V gene is TRBV11-2, the J gene TRBJ2-7, with D hard to call. The CDR3 covers 14 residues. V shed 0 bases and J shed 3 bases, with 9 bases lying between them. Germline-derived CDR1 and CDR2 are SGHAT and FQNNGV. DNA of the CDR3: TGTGCCAGCAGCTTAGACTCGACAAGCTACGAGCAGTACTTC. Translation gives CASSLDSTSYEQYF.

This clonotype was recorded at least ten times. The chain joins TRBV20-1 to TRBJ2-7; D not resolved. Trimming cost V 3 bases and J 1 base, with 10 bases left between them. From germline, CDR1 is DFQATT and CDR2 SNEGSKA (reference sequence). CDR3 length equals 13 residues. The CDR3 reads CSARLAGSYEQYF. As DNA, the CDR3 is TGCAGTGCTAGGTTGGCAGGATCCTACGAGCAGTACTTC.

The V call is TRBV3-1, the J call TRBJ2-1; D might be TRBD2 (6 bases). Germline V gives CDR1 LGHDT, CDR2 YNNKEL (reference sequence). This CDR3 is 13 amino acids long. Trimming took off 4 bases at V and 6 bases at J, with 10 bases between the two ends. CDR3 sequence: CASSPMEGNEQFF. The CDR3 DNA reads as TGTGCCAGCAGCCCTATGGAGGGCAATGAGCAGTTCTTC.

This clonotype was counted once. The chain joins TRBV3-1 to TRBJ2-4; possible D gene TRBD1, 6 bases. The CDR3 length is 16 residues. The V gene lost 3 bases and the J gene lost 0 bases, with 12 bases spanning the gap. Per the germline V gene, CDR1 is LGHDT and CDR2 is YNNKEL (reference sequence). Here the CDR3 DNA reads TGTGCCAGCAGCCATCGACAGGTCCTAGCCAAAAACATTCAGTACTTC. Protein product: CASSHRQVLAKNIQYF.

This clonotype has only a few counts. The chain combines TRBV6-2 or TRBV6-3 with TRBJ1-1; D ambiguous. Looked up from germline, CDR1 is MNHEY and CDR2 is SVGEGT. The CDR3 spans 12 residues. Trimming pared 5 bases from V and 6 bases from J, leaving 10 bases between. The CDR3, as DNA: TGTGCCAGCAGTCGGGCAACCGCTGAAGCTTTCTTT. Translated: CASSRATAEAFF.

This clonotype came up many times. The chain has TRBV5-1 and TRBJ2-1; the D gene could be TRBD1 or TRBD2 (5 bases each). Germline V gene sequence: CDR1 SGHRS, CDR2 YFSETQ. With 0 bases removed from V and 3 bases from J, the gap between germline ends came to 10 bases. CDR3 length: 15 residues. For the CDR3, the DNA is TGCGCCAGCAGCTTGGGAGGGACGGTCTACAATGAGCAGTTCTTC. Amino acids: CASSLGGTVYNEQFF.

This chain connects TRBV20-1 to TRBJ1-2, with 9 nucleotides matching TRBD1. J was trimmed by 4 bases and V by 4 bases; bases with no gene match: 10. The CDR3 covers 15 residues. Per germline, CDR1 DFQATT and CDR2 SNEGSKA (reference sequence). The CDR3 reads CSATKGGQGGYGYTF. The CDR3 DNA follows: TGCAGTGCTACTAAAGGGGGACAGGGTGGCTATGGCTACACCTTC.

This clonotype was counted a few times. This chain joins TRBV6-1 and TRBJ2-7; possibly TRBD1 or TRBD2 for D (7 bases each). Per the germline V gene, CDR1 is MNHNS and CDR2 is SASEGT. The CDR3 extends over 14 amino acids. V was trimmed by 6 bases and J by 6 bases, leaving 18 bases between them. The chain's CDR3 is CASSQGDYLVEQYF. In DNA form, the CDR3 reads TGTGCCAGCAGCCAGGGGGACTACCTGGTCGAGCAGTACTTC.

The chain combines TRBV7-9 with TRBJ1-1, with TRBD1 identical over 10 bases. V lost 7 bases, J lost 1 base, and 12 bases stayed unmatched. This CDR3 spans 17 amino acids. Germline CDR1 and CDR2: SEHNR and FQNEAQ (reference sequence). CDR3 sequence (DNA): TGTGCCAGCAACGTACCGGGACAGGGGTCGGGGAACACTGAAGCTTTCTTT. Protein product: CASNVPGQGSGNTEAFF. Filled out from reference TRBV7-9 and TRBJ1-1, the complete variable domain reads DTGVSQNPRHKITKRGQNVTFRCDPISEHNRLYWYRQTLGQGPEFLTYFQNEAQLEKSRLLSDRFSAERPKGSFSTLEIQRTEQGDSAMYLCASNVPGQGSGNTEAFFGQGTRLTVV.

This clonotype was seen a few times. V gene TRBV6-1 combines with J gene TRBJ1-1, with 7 bases fitting TRBD1. After removal of 6 bases from V and 0 bases from J, the junction contained 4 bases not matched to a gene. This CDR3 has 14 amino acids. Germline V gene sequence: CDR1 MNHNS, CDR2 SASEGT. The CDR3 DNA is TGTGCCAGCAGCTGGGGACAGTTGAACACTGAAGCTTTCTTT. Residues: CASSWGQLNTEAFF.

This clonotype was picked up many times. The chain combines TRBV29-1 with TRBJ2-5; D call uncertain. Germline V CDR1 and CDR2: SQVTM, ANQGSEA. CDR3 length: 13 amino acids. V was pared by 4 bases and J by 0 bases, with 9 bases between. DNA of the CDR3: TGCAGCGTTGTGCCGGTCTACCAAGAGACCCAGTACTTC. Amino acid sequence: CSVVPVYQETQYF.

This clonotype has a count of ten or more. The chain employs TRBV7-9 and TRBJ1-2, with 7 bases identical to TRBD1. Germline-derived CDR1 and CDR2 are SEHNR and FQNEAQ (reference sequence). V gave up 4 bases and J gave up 3 bases; unmatched junction bases: 14. This CDR3 is built from 17 residues. CDR3 bases: TGTGCCAGCAGCTCCAGATATCCGGGACAGATTTACTATGGCTACACCTTC. Translation gives CASSSRYPGQIYYGYTF.

The chain is built from TRBV29-1 and TRBJ1-5; D not resolved. V gave up 1 base and J gave up 7 bases, with 17 bases separating them. This CDR3 comprises 15 residues. The germline gives CDR1 SQVTM, CDR2 ANQGSEA. The CDR3 bases are TGCAGCGTTGAAGTCTCCGGGTTTTGGTCCCAGCCCCAGCATTTT. This sequence encodes CSVEVSGFWSQPQHF.

Only a few counts were recorded for this clonotype. The chain carries TRBV28 and TRBJ2-7; no clear D. This CDR3 contains 15 residues. The V gene's germline CDR1 is MDHEN and CDR2 SYDVKM. The V and J ends lost 7 bases and 3 bases respectively, with 19 bases between them. This chain's CDR3 is CASTMASPTGYEQYF. The CDR3 region has the DNA TGTGCCAGCACCATGGCATCTCCCACTGGCTACGAGCAGTACTTC. The entire variable domain, with the rest obtained from reference TRBV28 and TRBJ2-7, is as follows: DVKVTQSSRYLVKRTGEKVFLECVQDMDHENMFWYRQDPGLGLRLIYFSYDVKMKEKGDIPEGYSVSREKKERFSLILESASTNQTSMYLCASTMASPTGYEQYFGPGTRLTVT.

This clonotype was counted only a few times. The chain links TRBV5-1 to TRBJ2-6; the D is unclear. Germline CDR1 is SGHRS and CDR2 is YFSETQ. The germline V and J ends were trimmed by 0 bases and 0 bases, with 7 bases remaining between them. This CDR3 comprises 16 residues. Written as DNA, the CDR3 is TGCGCCAGCAGCTTGGTAGGCCGCTCTGGGGCCAACGTCCTGACTTTC. Residues: CASSLVGRSGANVLTF.

This clonotype was recorded a few times. The chain couples TRBV24-1 to TRBJ1-1; 7 nucleotides align to TRBD1. V shed 9 bases, J shed 5 bases, and the junction held 8 bases outside the gene matches. The CDR3 sequence is 13 residues long. Germline lookup yields CDR1 KGHDR and CDR2 SFDVKD. CDR3 sequence reads: CATQTGVGTEAFF. The CDR3, as DNA: TGTGCCACCCAAACAGGGGTTGGTACTGAAGCTTTCTTT.

This clonotype was detected only a few times. The J gene is TRBJ2-7, the V gene TRBV3-1; TRBD2 matches at 11 bases. The V gene end was trimmed by 4 bases and the J gene end by 7 bases; junction bases not matched to a gene: 12. The CDR3 sequence is 16 residues long. CDR1 is LGHDT and CDR2 is YNNKEL in the germline V gene (reference sequence). CDR3: CASSRFFTSGSKEQYF. CDR3 DNA sequence: TGTGCCAGCAGCCGGTTTTTCACTAGCGGGAGTAAAGAGCAGTACTTC.

This clonotype came up a few times. The rearrangement uses TRBV25-1 and TRBJ2-1; D gene ambiguous. The germline V gene has CDR1 MGHDK and CDR2 SYGVNS. The CDR3 totals 15 residues. The V gene lost 5 bases and the J gene lost 3 bases, with 14 bases spanning the gap. The CDR3 nucleotides read TGTGCCAGCAGTCGTGGCCCGTCCCGCTACAATGAGCAGTTCTTC. Protein product: CASSRGPSRYNEQFF.